This T cell receptor (beta chain) originates from a study of blood T cells in healthy people across ages (dated by TCRdb to about 2015). Notes on the research overall: In model experiments, template switching captured roughly one uniquely barcoded TCR beta cDNA molecule for every two T cells. To track age-related changes in TCR beta repertoire diversity, the study relied on deep sequencing normalized with unique cDNA molecular identifiers. The donors were split into four age groups: young (average about 16 years), middle-aged (around 37), aged (62) and long-lived (roughly 88). Using the same blood draw, the study looked at two additional independent replicas of 1 million unique cDNA reads for two donors, one aged 18 to 29 and the other aged 80 or older.

Preparation of the library involved 5' RACE. Sequencing instrument: Illumina HiSeq 2500. A second 7 to 11 cycle PCR used a sample-barcoded 5' primer and a J-beta primer mix. Each TCR beta cDNA molecule received a unique molecular identifier from a template-switch 5' adaptor carrying 12 random nucleotides. Each sample yielded at least 2.5 million CDR3-containing paired-end reads. First-strand cDNA was synthesized from all RNA with the Mint cDNA synthesis kit, primed by a TRBC-specific oligonucleotide. After uracil-DNA glycosylase treatment, a first 18-cycle PCR used universal primers M1SS and BC2_uni_R on all cDNA. Concerning the study's data processing: Each sample was normalized by randomly selecting 1 million high-quality reads, each carrying a distinct molecular identifier. Reads sharing molecular identifiers were discarded rather than binned into consensus sequences. MiTCR, set to a Q25 quality threshold and the strictest error-elimination algorithm, was used for CDR3 identification, clonotype clustering and error correction. A nonparametric unseen species model with Euler transformation was used to estimate a lower bound on total TCR beta diversity. The public reads were run again by TCRdb, first through fastp at Q25 and then through MiXCR, and only productive beta chains were kept. Identical CDR3 proteins give one entry, which carries the most common genes and DNA. These V and J calls are TCRdb output, not the study's own analysis. The sample includes roughly 1,100,000 distinct CDR3 sequences, with 20% to 25% observed a single time. The ten biggest clones cover less than 0.85% of the sample.

The donors were around 39 Caucasian individuals from Russia, aged 6 to 90 years, who were systemically healthy. Approximately 9 milliliters of peripheral blood were collected from each donor into EDTA-treated Vacutainer tubes. Ficoll-Paque density-gradient centrifugation was used to isolate PBMCs, with at least 6.5 million per sample. Total RNA, at least 6 micrograms per sample, was extracted from PBMCs with Trizol reagent. For every donor, an aliquot of PBMCs went through flow cytometry to measure the percentages of naive CD45RAhigh/CD27high T cells. This clonotype has ten or more counts. Its target antigen remains unknown. It has no much larger one-base neighbor in the sample; base qualities were not kept. In the germline V gene, CDR1 corresponds to SGDLS and CDR2 to YYNGEE. Including cysteine and phenylalanine, the CDR3 has 14 amino acids. Of all the DNA, just the CDR3 is kept, 42 bases in frame from base 1. The V and J ends are trimmed by 0 bases and 2 bases, leaving 7 bases between them.

Points the paper makes about the study in general: Estimates of total diversity based on one million sequenced T cells were considered lower bounds and underestimates. Bulk unsorted PBMC profiling prevented conclusive comparison of naive and antigen-experienced compartments. The long-lived group showed more naive CD4+ T cells, fewer expanded clones and increased TCR diversity than the aged group, suggesting age selection. Because donor CMV infection status was unknown, age-related changes in expanded clonotypes were potentially confounded. There was a strong correlation between observed TCR beta diversity and the percentage of naive T cells measured by flow cytometry. Observed TCR beta diversity per million T cells fell roughly linearly with age, and a significant reduction was already apparent by age roughly 40.

These same data were also listed under a study on T cells of mothers and their children. Reported in the second study: The donors were nine systemically healthy Caucasian individuals, made up of three mothers and their six children. cDNA synthesis consumed the entire amount of extracted RNA, loaded at around 1.5 ug RNA in each 15 ul reaction. In the second PCR, the M1S primer introduced both the sample barcodes and 2-4 random nucleotides. Over 8.5 million TCR beta CDR3 reads came from each mother, compared with about 3 million reads from each child. Thymic selection similarly shapes TCR recombination output in related and unrelated pairs, with minor effect from inherited differences. Normalized repertoire overlap was always found to be slightly, but never significantly, higher in related mother-child pairs than in unrelated mother-child pairs. Persistent microchimeric T cell clones were not detected, at a sensitivity of around 99 clones per million clonotypes. To look for features that set related mother-child pairs apart from unrelated individuals, the researchers ran deep NGS to compare the TCR beta repertoires of mothers and children. On average, the children were approximately 11 +/- 4 years old, while the mothers were about 37 +/- 4 years old. After adapter ligation with NEBNext reagents, the libraries were sequenced on Illumina HiSeq 2000 with 100+100 nt paired-end reads. To prevent cross-contamination, the mother and child libraries were prepared a month apart and were sequenced in separate runs. Between about 500,000 and 2,100,000 distinct TCR beta clonotypes were identified per donor. Naive TCR beta clonotypes were estimated from low-frequency clonotypes matched to each donor's FACS-determined naive share, without sorting.

The receptor chain draws on TRBV9 and TRBJ2-3, and the D gene may be TRBD2, 5 bases matching. This TCR was recovered from a girl between 2 and 10 years old in good health. Material for sequencing was blood. The CDR3: CASSVGGITDTQYF. The nucleotide sequence is given as TGTGCCAGCAGCGTAGGAGGGATCACAGATACGCAGTATTTT.